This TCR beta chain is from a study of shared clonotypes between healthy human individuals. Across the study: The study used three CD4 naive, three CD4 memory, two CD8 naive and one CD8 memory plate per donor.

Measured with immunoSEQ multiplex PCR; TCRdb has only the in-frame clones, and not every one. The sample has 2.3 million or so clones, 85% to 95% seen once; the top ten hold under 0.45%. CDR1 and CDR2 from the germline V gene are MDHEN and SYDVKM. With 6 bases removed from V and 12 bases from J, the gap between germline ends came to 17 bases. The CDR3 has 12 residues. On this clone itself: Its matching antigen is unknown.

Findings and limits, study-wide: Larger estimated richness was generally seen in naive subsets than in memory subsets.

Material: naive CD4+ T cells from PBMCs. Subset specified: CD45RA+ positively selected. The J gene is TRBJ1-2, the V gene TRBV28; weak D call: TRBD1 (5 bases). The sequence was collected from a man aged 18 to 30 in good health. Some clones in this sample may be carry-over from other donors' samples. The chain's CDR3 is CASSRPQGANTF. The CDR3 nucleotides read TGTGCCAGCAGCCGGCCGCAGGGTGCGAACACCTTC.